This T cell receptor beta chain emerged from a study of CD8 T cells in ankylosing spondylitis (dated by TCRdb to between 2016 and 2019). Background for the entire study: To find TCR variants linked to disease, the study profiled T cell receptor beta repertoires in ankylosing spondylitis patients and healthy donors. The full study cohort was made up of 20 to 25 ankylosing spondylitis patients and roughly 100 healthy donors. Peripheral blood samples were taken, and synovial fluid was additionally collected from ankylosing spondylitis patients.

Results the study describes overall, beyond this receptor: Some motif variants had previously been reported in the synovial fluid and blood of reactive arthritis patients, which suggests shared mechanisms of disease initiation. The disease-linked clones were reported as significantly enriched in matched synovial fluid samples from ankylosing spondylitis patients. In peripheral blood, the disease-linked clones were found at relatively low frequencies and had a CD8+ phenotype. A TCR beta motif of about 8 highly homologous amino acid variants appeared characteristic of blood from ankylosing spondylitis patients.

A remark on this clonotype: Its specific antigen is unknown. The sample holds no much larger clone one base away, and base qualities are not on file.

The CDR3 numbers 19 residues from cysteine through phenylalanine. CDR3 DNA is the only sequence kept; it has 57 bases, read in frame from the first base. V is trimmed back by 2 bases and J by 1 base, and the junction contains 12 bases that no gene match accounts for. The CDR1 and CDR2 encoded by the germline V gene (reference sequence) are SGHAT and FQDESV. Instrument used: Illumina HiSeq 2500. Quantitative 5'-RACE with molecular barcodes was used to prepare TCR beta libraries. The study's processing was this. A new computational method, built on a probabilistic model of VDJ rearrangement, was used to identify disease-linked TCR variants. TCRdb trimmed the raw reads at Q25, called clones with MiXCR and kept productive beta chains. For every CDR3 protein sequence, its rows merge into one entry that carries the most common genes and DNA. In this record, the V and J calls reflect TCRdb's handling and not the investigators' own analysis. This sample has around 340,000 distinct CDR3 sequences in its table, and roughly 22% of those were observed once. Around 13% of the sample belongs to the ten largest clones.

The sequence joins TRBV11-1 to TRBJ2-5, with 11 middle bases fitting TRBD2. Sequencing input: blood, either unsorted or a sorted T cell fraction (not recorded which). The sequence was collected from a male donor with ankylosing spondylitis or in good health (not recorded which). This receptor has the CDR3 CASSLNGHLAGGLQETQYF. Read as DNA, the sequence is TGTGCCAGCAGCTTAAATGGTCATCTAGCGGGGGGTCTCCAAGAGACCCAGTACTTC.